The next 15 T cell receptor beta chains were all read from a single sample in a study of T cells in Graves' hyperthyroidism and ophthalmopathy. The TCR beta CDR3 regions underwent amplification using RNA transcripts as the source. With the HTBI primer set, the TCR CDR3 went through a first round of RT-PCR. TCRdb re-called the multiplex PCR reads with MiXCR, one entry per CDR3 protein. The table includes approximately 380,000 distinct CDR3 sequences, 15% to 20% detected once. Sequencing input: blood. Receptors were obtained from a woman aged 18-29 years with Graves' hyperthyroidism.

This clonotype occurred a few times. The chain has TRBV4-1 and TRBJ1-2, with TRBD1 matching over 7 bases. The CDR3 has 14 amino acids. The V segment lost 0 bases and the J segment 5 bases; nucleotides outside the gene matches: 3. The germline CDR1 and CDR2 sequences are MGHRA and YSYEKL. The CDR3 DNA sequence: TGCGCCAGCAGCCAAGAAACAGGGGCTTATGGCTACACCTTC. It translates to CASSQETGAYGYTF.

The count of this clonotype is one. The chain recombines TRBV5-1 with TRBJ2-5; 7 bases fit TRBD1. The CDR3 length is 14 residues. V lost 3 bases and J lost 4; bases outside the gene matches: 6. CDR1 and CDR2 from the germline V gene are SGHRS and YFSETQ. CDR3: CASSSGQPLETQYF. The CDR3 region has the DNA TGCGCCAGCAGCTCGGGACAGCCCCTAGAGACCCAGTACTTC.

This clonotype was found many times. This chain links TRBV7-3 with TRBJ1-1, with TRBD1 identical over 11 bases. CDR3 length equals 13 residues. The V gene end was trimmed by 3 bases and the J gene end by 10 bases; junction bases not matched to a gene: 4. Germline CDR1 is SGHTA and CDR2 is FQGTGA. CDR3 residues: CASSFGQGARAFF. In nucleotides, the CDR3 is TGTGCCAGCAGCTTCGGACAGGGGGCAAGAGCTTTCTTT.

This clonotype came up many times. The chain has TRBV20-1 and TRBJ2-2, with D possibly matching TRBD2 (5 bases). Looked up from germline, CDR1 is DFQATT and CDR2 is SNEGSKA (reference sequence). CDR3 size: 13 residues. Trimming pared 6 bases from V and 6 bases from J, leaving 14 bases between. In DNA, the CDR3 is TGCAGTGCGCGCCCCCTAGCAGCCGGGGAGCTGTTTTTT. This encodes CSARPLAAGELFF.

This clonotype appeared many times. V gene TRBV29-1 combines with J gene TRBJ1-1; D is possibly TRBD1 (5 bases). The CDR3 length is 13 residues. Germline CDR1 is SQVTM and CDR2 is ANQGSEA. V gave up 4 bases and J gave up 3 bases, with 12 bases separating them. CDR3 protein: CSVVGLGDTEAFF. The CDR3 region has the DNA TGCAGCGTTGTAGGCTTAGGGGACACTGAAGCTTTCTTT.

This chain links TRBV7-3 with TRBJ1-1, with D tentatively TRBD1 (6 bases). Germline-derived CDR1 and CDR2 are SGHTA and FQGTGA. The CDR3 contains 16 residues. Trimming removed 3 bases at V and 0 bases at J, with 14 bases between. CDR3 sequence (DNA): TGTGCCAGCAGCTTGCTCCCTGGGGGGCTGAACACTGAAGCTTTCTTT. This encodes CASSLLPGGLNTEAFF.

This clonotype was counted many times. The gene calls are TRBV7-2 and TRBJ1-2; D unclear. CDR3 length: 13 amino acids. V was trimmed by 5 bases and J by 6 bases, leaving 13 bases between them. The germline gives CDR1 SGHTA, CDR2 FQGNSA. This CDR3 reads CASSPSVGDGYTF. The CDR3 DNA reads TGTGCCAGCAGCCCATCAGTCGGGGATGGCTACACCTTC.

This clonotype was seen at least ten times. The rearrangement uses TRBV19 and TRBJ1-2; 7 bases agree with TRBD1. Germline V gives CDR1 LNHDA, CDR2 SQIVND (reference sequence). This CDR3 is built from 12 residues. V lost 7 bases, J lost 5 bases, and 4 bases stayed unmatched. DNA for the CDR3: TGTGCCAGTAAAGAACAGGGGTATGGCTACACCTTC. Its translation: CASKEQGYGYTF.

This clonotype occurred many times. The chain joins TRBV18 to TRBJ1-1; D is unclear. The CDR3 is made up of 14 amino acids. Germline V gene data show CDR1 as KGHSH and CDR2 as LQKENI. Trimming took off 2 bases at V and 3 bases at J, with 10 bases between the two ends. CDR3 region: CASSPSDGDTEAFF. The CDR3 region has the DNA TGTGCCAGCTCACCATCGGACGGAGACACTGAAGCTTTCTTT.

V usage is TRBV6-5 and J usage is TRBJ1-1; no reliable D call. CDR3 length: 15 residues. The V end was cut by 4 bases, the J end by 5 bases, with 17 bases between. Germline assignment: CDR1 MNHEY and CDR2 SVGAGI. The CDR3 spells CASSSLTSTETEAFF. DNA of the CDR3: TGTGCCAGCAGTTCCCTCACTTCCACAGAGACTGAAGCTTTCTTT.

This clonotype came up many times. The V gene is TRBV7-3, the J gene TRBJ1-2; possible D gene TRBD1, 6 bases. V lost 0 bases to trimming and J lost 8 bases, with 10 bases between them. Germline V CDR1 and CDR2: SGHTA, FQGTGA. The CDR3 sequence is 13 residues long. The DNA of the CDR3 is TGTGCCAGCAGCTTAACCGAGGGGGAAGGCTACACCTTC. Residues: CASSLTEGEGYTF.

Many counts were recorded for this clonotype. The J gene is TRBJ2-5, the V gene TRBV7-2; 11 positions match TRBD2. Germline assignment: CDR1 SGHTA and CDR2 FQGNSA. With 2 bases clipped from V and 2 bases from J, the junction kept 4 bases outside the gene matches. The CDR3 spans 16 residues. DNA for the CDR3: TGTGCCAGCAGCTTACGACTAGCGGGGTGGCAAGAGACCCAGTACTTC. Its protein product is CASSLRLAGWQETQYF. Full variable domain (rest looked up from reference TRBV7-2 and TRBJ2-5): GAGVSQSPSNKVTEKGKDVELRCDPISGHTALYWYRQSLGQGLEFLIYFQGNSAPDKSGLPSDRFSAERTGGSVSTLTIQRTQQEDSAVYLCASSLRLAGWQETQYFGPGTRLLVL.

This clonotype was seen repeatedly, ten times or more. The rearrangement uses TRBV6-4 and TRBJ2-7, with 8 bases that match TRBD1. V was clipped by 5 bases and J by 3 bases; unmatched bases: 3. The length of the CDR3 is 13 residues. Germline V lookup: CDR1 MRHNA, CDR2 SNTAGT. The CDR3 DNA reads TGTGCCAGCAGTACGGACAGGGTCTACGAGCAGTACTTC. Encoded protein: CASSTDRVYEQYF.

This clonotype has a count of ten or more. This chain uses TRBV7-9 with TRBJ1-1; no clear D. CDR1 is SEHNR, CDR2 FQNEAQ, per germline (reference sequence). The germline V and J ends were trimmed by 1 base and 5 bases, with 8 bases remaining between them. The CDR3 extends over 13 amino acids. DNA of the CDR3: TGTGCCAGCAGCTTAGGGACGGAGACTGAAGCTTTCTTT. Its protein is CASSLGTETEAFF.

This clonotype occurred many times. The CDR3 coding sequence is TGTGCCTGGATATATTCGAACGGTCTAACTGAAGCTTTCTTT. It is translated as CAWIYSNGLTEAFF. The rearrangement joins TRBV30 to TRBJ1-1; no reliable D call. The CDR3 runs to 14 residues. Trimming pared 4 bases from V and 5 bases from J, leaving 17 bases between. The germline gives CDR1 GTSNPN, CDR2 SVGIG (reference sequence).